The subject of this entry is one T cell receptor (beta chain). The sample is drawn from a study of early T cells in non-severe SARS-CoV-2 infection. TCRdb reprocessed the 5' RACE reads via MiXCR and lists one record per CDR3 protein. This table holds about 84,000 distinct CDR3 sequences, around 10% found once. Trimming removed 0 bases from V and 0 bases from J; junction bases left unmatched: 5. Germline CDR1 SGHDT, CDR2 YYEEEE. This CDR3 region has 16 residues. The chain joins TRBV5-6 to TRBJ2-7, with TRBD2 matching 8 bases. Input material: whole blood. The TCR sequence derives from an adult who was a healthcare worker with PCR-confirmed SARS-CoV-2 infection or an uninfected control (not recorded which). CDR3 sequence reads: CASSLGLAGLSYEQYF. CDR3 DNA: TGTGCCAGCAGCTTGGGTCTAGCGGGCCTCTCCTACGAGCAGTACTTC.